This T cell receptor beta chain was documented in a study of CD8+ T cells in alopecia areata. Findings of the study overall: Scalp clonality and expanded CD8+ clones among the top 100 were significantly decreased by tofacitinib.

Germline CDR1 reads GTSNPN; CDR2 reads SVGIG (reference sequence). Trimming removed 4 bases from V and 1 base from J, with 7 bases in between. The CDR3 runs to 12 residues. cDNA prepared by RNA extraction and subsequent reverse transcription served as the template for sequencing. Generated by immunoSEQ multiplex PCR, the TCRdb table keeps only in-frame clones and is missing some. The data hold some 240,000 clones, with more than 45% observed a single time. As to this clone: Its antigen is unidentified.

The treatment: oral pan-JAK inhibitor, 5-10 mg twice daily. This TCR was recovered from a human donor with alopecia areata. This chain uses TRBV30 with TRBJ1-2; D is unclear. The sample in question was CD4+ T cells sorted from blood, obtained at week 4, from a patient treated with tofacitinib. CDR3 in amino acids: CAWKDVNYGYTF. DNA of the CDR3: TGTGCCTGGAAGGACGTTAACTATGGCTACACCTTC.